This is a list of T cell receptor beta chains from one sample in a study of CD8 T cells in Susac syndrome. Using its own MiXCR run on the immunoSEQ multiplex PCR reads, TCRdb lists one record per CDR3 protein. Here the sample spans 100,000 to 150,000 distinct CDR3 sequences, approximately 96% being singletons. The sequenced sample was CD8+ T cells from PBMCs. These receptors were obtained from a human donor with Susac syndrome. CDR3s include the opening cysteine and the closing phenylalanine or tryptophan. D genes are given only for firm matches. Clone size, where shown, is once, few, many, or a class for clones that have expanded.

TRBJ2-1	TRBD2	TRBV5-1	NA	15	TGCGCCAGCAGCTCAGGGACTAGCGGGAGTGATGAGCAGTTCTTC	CASSSGTSGSDEQFF
TRBJ2-5	TRBD2	TRBV20-1	NA	13	TGCAGTGCTAGTAGCGGGGGGTTAGAGACCCAGTACTTC	CSASSGGLETQYF
TRBJ1-2	NA	TRBV6-1	NA	11	TGTGCCAGCACGTCTAACTATGGCTACACCTTC	CASTSNYGYTF
TRBJ1-5	TRBD1	TRBV28	NA	15	TGTGCCAGCAATAGAGGGACAGGGGGCAATCAGCCCCAGCATTTT	CASNRGTGGNQPQHF
TRBJ2-2	TRBD2	TRBV7-9	NA	16	TGTGCCAGCAGCTTTGGGAGGGGTGCGAACACCGGGGAGCTGTTTTTT	CASSFGRGANTGELFF
TRBJ2-7	NA	TRBV6-1	NA	15	TGTGCCAGCAGTGAAGCCTCGGACGGCTTCTACGAGCAGTACTTC	CASSEASDGFYEQYF
TRBJ2-5	NA	TRBV27	once	12	TGTGCCAGCAAGGGAATACAAGAGACCCAGTACTTC	CASKGIQETQYF
TRBJ2-1	NA	TRBV9	NA	12	TGTGCCAGCAACCTAGGAGACAATGAGCAGTTCTTC	CASNLGDNEQFF
TRBJ1-1	TRBD1	TRBV19	NA	14	TGTGCCAGTAGCAGAGACAGGGGTGGTACTGAAGCTTTCTTT	CASSRDRGGTEAFF
TRBJ1-2	NA	TRBV9	NA	10	TGTGCCAGCAGCGGGGGTGGCTACACCTTC	CASSGGGYTF
TRBJ2-1	TRBD2	TRBV7-9	NA	17	TGTGCCAGCAGCGGACGATTTTCCGGGACTAGCGGGGATGAGCAGTTCTTC	CASSGRFSGTSGDEQFF
TRBJ2-7	TRBD2	TRBV20-1	NA	15	TGCAGTGCTAGAGGGACTAGCGGGAGGGACTACGAGCAGTACTTC	CSARGTSGRDYEQYF
TRBJ2-3	TRBD2	TRBV30	NA	15	TGTGCCTGGAGTGTTTTGAACCGGGAGGCAGATACGCAGTATTTT	CAWSVLNREADTQYF
TRBJ1-2	NA	TRBV3-1	once	15	TGTGCCAGCAGCCAAGATGGAGGACAGATAAATGGCTACACCTTC	CASSQDGGQINGYTF
TRBJ1-1	NA	TRBV7-9	NA	13	TGTGCCAGCACGGCGATCGCGAACACTGAAGCTTTCTTT	CASTAIANTEAFF
TRBJ2-4	TRBD1	TRBV12-3/TRBV12-4	NA	16	TGTGCCAGCAGCTGGGGACAGATTAGAGGCAAAAACATTCAGTACTTC	CASSWGQIRGKNIQYF
TRBJ2-5	TRBD1	TRBV4-3	NA	14	TGCGCCAGCAGCCACGGGACAGGGGAAGAGACCCAGTACTTC	CASSHGTGEETQYF
TRBJ2-1	TRBD2	TRBV13	NA	17	TGTGCCAGCAGCTTAGATAGCGGGGGGGGCACCTACAATGAGCAGTTCTTC	CASSLDSGGGTYNEQFF
TRBJ2-2	TRBD2	TRBV5-6	NA	18	TGTGCCAGCACTCCGGGACTAGCGGGGTTAGAGAACACCGGGGAGCTGTTTTTT	CASTPGLAGLENTGELFF
TRBJ2-1	TRBD1	TRBV30	NA	15	TGTGCCTGGAGTGCTGGGACAGGGGAATACAATGAGCAGTTCTTC	CAWSAGTGEYNEQFF
TRBJ1-5	NA	TRBV5-4	NA	15	TGTGCCAGCAGCCGGGGGGGGTTTGATCCTCAGCCCCAGCATTTT	CASSRGGFDPQPQHF
TRBJ2-3	TRBD2	TRBV2	NA	15	TGTGCCACCGACCCGGGACTAGCGGGCACAGATACGCAGTATTTT	CATDPGLAGTDTQYF
TRBJ2-2	NA	TRBV3-1	NA	16	TGTGCCAGCAGCCAAGTTTCGCCGGCAAACACCGGGGAGCTGTTTTTT	CASSQVSPANTGELFF
TRBJ1-1	TRBD1	TRBV20-1	NA	18	TGCAGTGCTAGAGAGGCAGGGGGGTTGGGGGAAATTAACACTGAAGCTTTCTTT	CSAREAGGLGEINTEAFF
TRBJ1-2	NA	TRBV28	NA	14	TGTGCCAGCAGCGCAAGTCAAGTGGGCTATGGCTACACCTTC	CASSASQVGYGYTF
TRBJ2-2	TRBD1	TRBV28	NA	16	TGTGCCAGCAGTTTATACGGACAGGGGGCGAGCGGGGAGCTGTTTTTT	CASSLYGQGASGELFF
TRBJ2-7	NA	TRBV7-3	NA	14	TGTGCCAGCAGCGTATCGCCCGGAGTCAGAGAGCAGTACTTC	CASSVSPGVREQYF
TRBJ2-3	NA	TRBV5-1	NA	15	TGCGCCAGCAGCTTGGAATCTGGGGGCTTATGGACGCAGTATTTT	CASSLESGGLWTQYF
TRBJ2-7	NA	TRBV28	NA	15	TGTGCCAGCAGCCGCCCCGACGGCAAAGACTACGAGCAGTACTTC	CASSRPDGKDYEQYF
TRBJ2-1	NA	TRBV4-1	NA	15	TGCGCCAGCAGCCAAGACGTCGGTTCCTACAATGAGCAGTTCTTC	CASSQDVGSYNEQFF
TRBJ2-1	TRBD2	TRBV20-1	NA	15	TGCAGTGCTAACTCGGCCAGGACTAGGGACAATGAGCAGTTCTTC	CSANSARTRDNEQFF
TRBJ1-1	NA	TRBV20-1	NA	13	TGCAGTGCTAGAGAAGGACGGGCCACTGAAGCTTTCTTT	CSAREGRATEAFF
TRBJ2-1	NA	TRBV6-2/TRBV6-3	NA	15	TGTGCCAGTCTTCGTGGGGGAGGCCCCTACAATGAGCAGTTCTTC	CASLRGGGPYNEQFF
TRBJ1-2	NA	TRBV13	NA	15	TGTGCCAGCAGCTTCCCGGGACAAAAAAACCATGGCTACACCTTC	CASSFPGQKNHGYTF
TRBJ2-7	TRBD2	TRBV4-1	few	15	TGCGCCAGCAGCCGACTAGCGGGAGAAGCCTACGAGCAGTACTTC	CASSRLAGEAYEQYF
TRBJ2-3	TRBD1	TRBV27	NA	15	TGTGCCAGCAGTGGGACAGGCCCCCCTACAGATACGCAGTATTTT	CASSGTGPPTDTQYF
TRBJ1-1	NA	TRBV29-1	NA	14	TGCAGCGTTGAAGATGCAGCGGCAGGGGTTGAAGCTTTCTTT	CSVEDAAAGVEAFF
TRBJ1-1	NA	TRBV6-5	NA	14	TGTGCCAGCAGTAGGGACGGTATGAACACTGAAGCTTTCTTT	CASSRDGMNTEAFF
TRBJ2-1	TRBD2	TRBV30	once	16	TGTGCCTGGAGTTCCTTAGCGGGAGGGGACCACAATGAGCAGTTCTTC	CAWSSLAGGDHNEQFF
TRBJ1-1	NA	TRBV12-5	once	16	TGTGCTAGTGGTTTGGGAGGGACGGTGGTGGACACTGAAGCTTTCTTT	CASGLGGTVVDTEAFF
TRBJ2-5	TRBD2	TRBV29-1	NA	18	TGCAGCGTTGAAACGGCGACTAGCGGGAGGACCAACCAAGAGACCCAGTACTTC	CSVETATSGRTNQETQYF
TRBJ2-3	TRBD2	TRBV20-1	NA	15	TGCAGTGCGCACACGCTAGCGGGAACCCCAGATACGCAGTATTTT	CSAHTLAGTPDTQYF
TRBJ1-2	NA	TRBV5-1	NA	16	TGCGCCAGCAGCTTATTCGACAGGCCCCAGGACTATGGCTACACCTTC	CASSLFDRPQDYGYTF
TRBJ1-1	NA	TRBV28	NA	13	TGTGCCAGCACCAAAGACAGCTACACTGAAGCTTTCTTT	CASTKDSYTEAFF
TRBJ2-5	NA	TRBV19	NA	15	TGTGCCAGTAGTGTCGGGACCCACGTCAGGGAGACCCAGTACTTC	CASSVGTHVRETQYF
TRBJ1-6	NA	TRBV9	NA	16	TGTGCCAGCAGCGGGCGGGAGGGACCGGGGATTTCACCCCTCCACTTT	CASSGREGPGISPLHF
TRBJ2-5	TRBD2	TRBV20-1	NA	14	TGCAGTGCCCCACGGGGCGGGAGTCTAGAGACCCAGTACTTC	CSAPRGGSLETQYF
TRBJ2-5	NA	TRBV11-2	NA	15	TGTGCCAGCAGCTTAGGACCTGTAGCAGGGGAGACCCAGTACTTC	CASSLGPVAGETQYF
TRBJ1-1	NA	TRBV6-5	NA	12	TGTGCCAGCAGTTACGGGGACACTGAAGCTTTCTTT	CASSYGDTEAFF
TRBJ2-7	NA	TRBV28	few	14	TGTGCCAGCAGTTTCCGGCAGGGAGGCTACGAGCAGTACTTC	CASSFRQGGYEQYF
TRBJ2-3	NA	TRBV30	NA	12	TGTGCCTGGAGTGTATTCACAGATACGCAGTATTTT	CAWSVFTDTQYF
TRBJ1-1	NA	TRBV5-1	NA	15	TGCGCCAGCAGCTTGGTTTTCGGGGATAGGACTGAAGCTTTCTTT	CASSLVFGDRTEAFF
TRBJ2-7	NA	TRBV7-9	NA	15	TGTGCCAGCAGCGCACCGACAGGTAGCTCCTACGAGCAGTACTTC	CASSAPTGSSYEQYF
TRBJ2-1	NA	TRBV7-9	once	15	TGTGCCAGCAGCCAGACGACTAGTGTCTCGAATGAGCAGTTCTTC	CASSQTTSVSNEQFF
TRBJ2-1	TRBD1	TRBV6-4	NA	14	TGTGCCAGGAAACGGACAGGCTCCTACAATGAGCAGTTCTTC	CARKRTGSYNEQFF